The rows below give T cell receptor beta chains drawn from one sample of a study of cytomegalovirus exposure and HLA in healthy donors. The method was immunoSEQ multiplex PCR; TCRdb's version includes in-frame clones alone and lacks a portion of them. The table records 150,000 to 200,000 clones, 96% of them present only once. The specimen sequenced was PBMCs. Receptors originate from a woman younger than 30 in good health and CMV-seronegative. Each CDR3 is given with its conserved first and last residue. D genes are given only for firm matches. Rows give clone size only sometimes, using once, few, many, or a class for an expanded clone.

j_gene: TRBJ1-4; v_gene: TRBV5-5; abundance: NA; d_gene: NA; CDR3nt: TGTGCCAGCAGCTTGAGGCAGGGGTATAATGAAAAACTGTTTTTT; CDR3aa: CASSLRQGYNEKLFF
j_gene: TRBJ2-7; v_gene: TRBV30; abundance: NA; d_gene: NA; CDR3nt: TGTGCCTGGAGTGTACAGGCTAGGGCCCTAGGCGAGCAGTACTTC; CDR3aa: CAWSVQARALGEQYF
j_gene: TRBJ1-1; v_gene: TRBV5-1; abundance: NA; d_gene: NA; CDR3nt: TGCGCCAGCAGCGGCCAAGGGGGAAACACTGAAGCTTTCTTT; CDR3aa: CASSGQGGNTEAFF
j_gene: TRBJ1-2; v_gene: TRBV7-9; abundance: NA; d_gene: NA; CDR3nt: TGTGCCAGCAGCCCGATAAACCTCGCGCGGGACTATGGCTACACCTTC; CDR3aa: CASSPINLARDYGYTF
j_gene: TRBJ2-5; v_gene: TRBV5-5; abundance: NA; d_gene: NA; CDR3nt: TGTGCCAGCAGCTTCGTTACTAGCCAAGAGACCCAGTACTTC; CDR3aa: CASSFVTSQETQYF
j_gene: TRBJ1-1; v_gene: TRBV5-1; abundance: NA; d_gene: TRBD1; CDR3nt: TGCGCCAGCAGCTTGGGGGGACAGCCGAACACTGAAGCTTTCTTT; CDR3aa: CASSLGGQPNTEAFF
j_gene: TRBJ2-1; v_gene: TRBV7-9; abundance: NA; d_gene: NA; CDR3nt: TGTGCCAGCAGCTTAGTGGTTGGCCATGAGCAGTTCTTC; CDR3aa: CASSLVVGHEQFF
j_gene: TRBJ1-1; v_gene: TRBV7-3; abundance: NA; d_gene: NA; CDR3nt: TGTGCCAGCAGCTTAGTGCAGGCATCTGAAGCTTTCTTT; CDR3aa: CASSLVQASEAFF
j_gene: TRBJ1-2; v_gene: TRBV6-4; abundance: NA; d_gene: NA; CDR3nt: TGTGCCAGCAGCCCCGGGGGGGGCCCCGGCTATGGCTACACCTTC; CDR3aa: CASSPGGGPGYGYTF
j_gene: TRBJ1-5; v_gene: TRBV18; abundance: NA; d_gene: NA; CDR3nt: TGTGCCAGCTCACAACAGGACAATCAGCCCCAGCATTTT; CDR3aa: CASSQQDNQPQHF
j_gene: TRBJ2-2; v_gene: TRBV7-9; abundance: NA; d_gene: TRBD1; CDR3nt: TGTGCCAGGACAGGGGTCCGGGGGGAGCTGTTTTTT; CDR3aa: CARTGVRGELFF
j_gene: TRBJ1-2; v_gene: TRBV16; abundance: NA; d_gene: TRBD1; CDR3nt: TGTGCCAGCAGCCAAAGGGGGCCCCTCGGCTACACCTTC; CDR3aa: CASSQRGPLGYTF
j_gene: TRBJ2-3; v_gene: TRBV30; abundance: NA; d_gene: NA; CDR3nt: TGTGCCTGGAGTGGCCCGACTACAGATACGCAGTATTTT; CDR3aa: CAWSGPTTDTQYF
j_gene: TRBJ2-7; v_gene: TRBV5-1; abundance: NA; d_gene: NA; CDR3nt: TGCGCCAGCAGCCCAAGGGGGGGCGGCCCCTCCTACGAGCAGTACTTC; CDR3aa: CASSPRGGGPSYEQYF
j_gene: TRBJ2-3; v_gene: TRBV29-1; abundance: once; d_gene: NA; CDR3nt: TGCAGCGGTTACATGGGTAGCGGAGATACGCAGTATTTT; CDR3aa: CSGYMGSGDTQYF
j_gene: TRBJ2-1; v_gene: TRBV6-5; abundance: NA; d_gene: TRBD2; CDR3nt: TGTGCCAGCAGTTCCGGGGGGGCCTGGCCTGGTGAGCAGTTCTTC; CDR3aa: CASSSGGAWPGEQFF
j_gene: TRBJ2-1; v_gene: TRBV27; abundance: NA; d_gene: TRBD2; CDR3nt: TGTGCCAGCAGATTCTCGGGACTAGCGGGGAATGAGCAGTTCTTC; CDR3aa: CASRFSGLAGNEQFF
j_gene: TRBJ2-1; v_gene: TRBV9; abundance: NA; d_gene: NA; CDR3nt: TGTGCCAGCAGCGTATCCCGGACTGTAAGCTCCTACAATGAGCAGTTCTTC; CDR3aa: CASSVSRTVSSYNEQFF
j_gene: TRBJ2-1; v_gene: TRBV4-2; abundance: NA; d_gene: NA; CDR3nt: TGTGCCAGCAGCCAAGCTGGCAGGGAACTCAATGAGCAGTTCTTC; CDR3aa: CASSQAGRELNEQFF
j_gene: TRBJ1-1; v_gene: TRBV27; abundance: once; d_gene: NA; CDR3nt: TGTGCCAGCAGTCCATATGGGGAGGGGAACACTGAAGCTTTCTTT; CDR3aa: CASSPYGEGNTEAFF
j_gene: TRBJ1-2; v_gene: TRBV9; abundance: once; d_gene: NA; CDR3nt: TGTGCCAGCAGCGTAGGGGGGCGAGGCTACACCTTC; CDR3aa: CASSVGGRGYTF
j_gene: TRBJ2-7; v_gene: TRBV7-3; abundance: NA; d_gene: TRBD1; CDR3nt: TGTGCCAGCAGCTTAACGGGACAGGTGTACGACGAGCAGTACTTC; CDR3aa: CASSLTGQVYDEQYF
j_gene: TRBJ1-6; v_gene: TRBV29-1; abundance: NA; d_gene: NA; CDR3nt: TGCAGCGCCGGGACTGGGAATTCACCCCTCCACTTT; CDR3aa: CSAGTGNSPLHF
j_gene: TRBJ1-2; v_gene: TRBV29-1; abundance: NA; d_gene: TRBD1; CDR3nt: TGCAGCACGCGAAGACAGGGGGTTAACTATGGCTACACCTTC; CDR3aa: CSTRRQGVNYGYTF
j_gene: TRBJ1-2; v_gene: TRBV4-3; abundance: NA; d_gene: TRBD1; CDR3nt: TGCGCCAGCAGCATAGCACAGGGGGCTAACTATGGCTACACCTTC; CDR3aa: CASSIAQGANYGYTF
j_gene: TRBJ2-7; v_gene: TRBV4-1; abundance: NA; d_gene: NA; CDR3nt: TGCGCCAGCAGCCAAGATTCCGAAACGGGCTACGAGCAGTACTTC; CDR3aa: CASSQDSETGYEQYF
j_gene: TRBJ2-3; v_gene: TRBV6-5; abundance: NA; d_gene: NA; CDR3nt: TGTGCCAGCAGCCAAGGACTTGGGGGGACAGATACGCAGTATTTT; CDR3aa: CASSQGLGGTDTQYF
j_gene: TRBJ1-5; v_gene: TRBV29-1; abundance: NA; d_gene: NA; CDR3nt: TGCAGCGCAGGGGATGGCAATCAGCCCCAGCATTTT; CDR3aa: CSAGDGNQPQHF
j_gene: TRBJ1-5; v_gene: TRBV11-2; abundance: NA; d_gene: NA; CDR3nt: TGTGCCAGCAGCTTGAGTGGGGCAGCAAATCAGCCCCAGCATTTT; CDR3aa: CASSLSGAANQPQHF
j_gene: TRBJ2-1; v_gene: TRBV9; abundance: NA; d_gene: TRBD2; CDR3nt: TGTGCCAGCAGCGTAGTGGCGGGGGGGTATAATGAGCAGTTCTTC; CDR3aa: CASSVVAGGYNEQFF
j_gene: TRBJ1-3; v_gene: TRBV6-6; abundance: NA; d_gene: NA; CDR3nt: TGTGCCAGCAGTAGCAGTAAGGGGTTTGGAAACACCATATATTTT; CDR3aa: CASSSSKGFGNTIYF
j_gene: TRBJ1-5; v_gene: TRBV7-8; abundance: NA; d_gene: TRBD1; CDR3nt: TGTGCCAGCAGCCCTAGTGACAGGGATCAGCCCCAGCATTTT; CDR3aa: CASSPSDRDQPQHF
j_gene: TRBJ1-1; v_gene: TRBV9; abundance: NA; d_gene: NA; CDR3nt: TGTGCCAGCAGCGTAGGAGGGTGGGACACTGAAGCTTTCTTT; CDR3aa: CASSVGGWDTEAFF
j_gene: TRBJ2-1; v_gene: TRBV4-3; abundance: NA; d_gene: TRBD2; CDR3nt: TGCGCCAGCAGCCAAGTACTGGGGGGGTTTAGCAATGAGCAGTTCTTC; CDR3aa: CASSQVLGGFSNEQFF
j_gene: TRBJ2-3; v_gene: TRBV18; abundance: NA; d_gene: TRBD2; CDR3nt: TGTGCCAGCTCAGGGCGGCCTAGCGGCGCTACTTACACAGATACGCAGTATTTT; CDR3aa: CASSGRPSGATYTDTQYF
j_gene: TRBJ1-1; v_gene: TRBV7-2; abundance: NA; d_gene: NA; CDR3nt: TGTGCCAGCAGCCTATCCCATATATCCGAAGCTTTCTTT; CDR3aa: CASSLSHISEAFF
j_gene: TRBJ2-7; v_gene: TRBV14; abundance: NA; d_gene: TRBD1; CDR3nt: TGTGCCAGCAGCCGGGAGACAGGGTCCTACGAGCAGTACTTC; CDR3aa: CASSRETGSYEQYF
j_gene: TRBJ2-3; v_gene: TRBV6-6; abundance: NA; d_gene: TRBD1; CDR3nt: TGTGCCAGCAGCCTCGACAGGGGCACAGATACGCAGTATTTT; CDR3aa: CASSLDRGTDTQYF
j_gene: TRBJ1-2; v_gene: TRBV5-6; abundance: NA; d_gene: NA; CDR3nt: TGTGCCAGCAGCTTGGGTGGAGTCCCTATGAGCTACACCTTC; CDR3aa: CASSLGGVPMSYTF
j_gene: TRBJ2-2; v_gene: TRBV13; abundance: NA; d_gene: TRBD1; CDR3nt: TGTGCCAGCAGCGGACAGGGGCAGGGCACCGGGGAGCTGTTTTTT; CDR3aa: CASSGQGQGTGELFF
j_gene: TRBJ1-1; v_gene: TRBV19; abundance: NA; d_gene: NA; CDR3nt: TGTGCCAGTATCGGCCTCGGGGGAAAGGCTTTCTTT; CDR3aa: CASIGLGGKAFF
j_gene: TRBJ2-4; v_gene: TRBV7-2; abundance: NA; d_gene: TRBD2; CDR3nt: TGTGCCAGCAGCCCGCTAGCGGGGGGGGCCAAAAACATTCAGTACTTC; CDR3aa: CASSPLAGGAKNIQYF
j_gene: TRBJ2-3; v_gene: TRBV25-1; abundance: NA; d_gene: TRBD2; CDR3nt: TGTGCCAGCAGTGGGCGACTAGCGGGGCTTCAGGATACGCAGTATTTT; CDR3aa: CASSGRLAGLQDTQYF
j_gene: TRBJ2-7; v_gene: TRBV28; abundance: once; d_gene: NA; CDR3nt: TGTGCCAGCAGCCCCGGTGGCAGGGGGGTGGGCGAGCAGTACTTC; CDR3aa: CASSPGGRGVGEQYF
j_gene: TRBJ2-5; v_gene: TRBV9; abundance: NA; d_gene: TRBD2; CDR3nt: TGTGCCAGCAGCGCAAGCGGGGGGTACGAGACCCAGTACTTC; CDR3aa: CASSASGGYETQYF
j_gene: TRBJ2-3; v_gene: TRBV7-2; abundance: NA; d_gene: NA; CDR3nt: TGTGCCAGCAGCTTAGGGTCTACGAAAGATACGCAGTATTTT; CDR3aa: CASSLGSTKDTQYF
j_gene: TRBJ2-2; v_gene: TRBV4-2; abundance: NA; d_gene: TRBD1; CDR3nt: TGTGCCAGCAGCGTCGGGACAGGGGTAACCACCGGGGAGCTGTTTTTT; CDR3aa: CASSVGTGVTTGELFF
j_gene: TRBJ1-1; v_gene: TRBV6-5; abundance: NA; d_gene: NA; CDR3nt: TGTGCCAGCAGGAATTTTGGGGGGGCTAGGACTGAAGCTTTCTTT; CDR3aa: CASRNFGGARTEAFF
j_gene: TRBJ2-7; v_gene: TRBV4-3; abundance: NA; d_gene: NA; CDR3nt: TGCGCCAGCAGCCAAGGGCACGCCGTCTACGAGCAGTACTTC; CDR3aa: CASSQGHAVYEQYF
j_gene: TRBJ2-2; v_gene: TRBV11-1; abundance: NA; d_gene: TRBD2; CDR3nt: TGTGCCAGCAGCTCACTAGCGGGGGGGCCCACCGGGGAGCTGTTTTTT; CDR3aa: CASSSLAGGPTGELFF
j_gene: TRBJ2-1; v_gene: TRBV9; abundance: NA; d_gene: TRBD1; CDR3nt: TGTGCCAGCAGCGTAGTCGGGACAGGGGGGGATGAGCAGTTCTTC; CDR3aa: CASSVVGTGGDEQFF
j_gene: TRBJ1-2; v_gene: TRBV6-5; abundance: NA; d_gene: NA; CDR3nt: TGTGCCAGCAGTTACTCGATGGGCTCCCTCTTCGGTGGCTACACCTTC; CDR3aa: CASSYSMGSLFGGYTF
j_gene: TRBJ2-1; v_gene: TRBV19; abundance: NA; d_gene: TRBD2; CDR3nt: TGTGCCGCAGCCGGGGGGAGCTCCTACAATGAGCAGTTCTTC; CDR3aa: CAAAGGSSYNEQFF